Below, 11 T cell receptor beta chains from the same sample are listed, as sequenced in a study of cytomegalovirus exposure and HLA in healthy donors. Assay: immunoSEQ multiplex PCR; the TCRdb copy retains only in-frame clones and omits some. The table includes fewer than 200,000 clones, roughly nine tenths detected once. The sample consisted of PBMCs. These receptors came from a man younger than 35 in good health and CMV-seropositive.

CDR3 sequence (DNA): TGTGCCAGCGGCCTCTCGAGACTCCGGAACACTGAAGCTTTCTTT. Its translation is CASGLSRLRNTEAFF. J is TRBJ1-1 and V is TRBV7-9; no firm D call. V gave up 8 bases and J gave up 1 base, with 17 bases separating them. The CDR3 has 15 amino acids. From germline, CDR1 is SEHNR and CDR2 FQNEAQ (reference sequence).

V and J are TRBV27 and TRBJ2-1; possible D gene TRBD2, 6 bases. V was cut by 5 bases and J by 11 bases, with 31 bases left in between. The CDR3 totals 18 residues. Germline V gene sequence: CDR1 MNHEY, CDR2 SMNVEV (reference sequence). The CDR3 DNA reads TGTGCCAGCAGTCCTTCCCTTTTCATGGGACTCACCTCTGGGCAGCAGTTCTTC. It translates to CASSPSLFMGLTSGQQFF.

The rearrangement links TRBV7-9 to TRBJ1-4; D is possibly TRBD1 (5 bases). The CDR3 loop spans 14 amino acids. Trimming took off 0 bases at V and 8 bases at J, with 10 bases between the two ends. CDR1 and CDR2 from the germline V gene are SEHNR and FQNEAQ (reference sequence). CDR3 sequence (DNA): TGTGCCAGCAGCTTAGCGACAGTTCCAGAAAAACTGTTTTTT. Translating it yields CASSLATVPEKLFF. The full variable domain, in which reference TRBV7-9 and TRBJ1-4 provide the parts outside the CDR3, is DTGVSQNPRHKITKRGQNVTFRCDPISEHNRLYWYRQTLGQGPEFLTYFQNEAQLEKSRLLSDRFSAERPKGSFSTLEIQRTEQGDSAMYLCASSLATVPEKLFFGSGTQLSVL.

This sequence joins TRBV2 and TRBJ2-1; 7 nucleotides match TRBD2. Unmatched junction bases numbered 8, after V lost 6 bases and J lost 9 bases. The CDR3 extends over 13 amino acids. Germline V CDR1 and CDR2: SNHLY, FYNNEI. CDR3: CASRDWTRGEQFF. The CDR3 nucleotides are TGTGCCAGCAGGGACTGGACTAGAGGTGAGCAGTTCTTC.

The chain uses TRBV7-9 and TRBJ2-1; 7 nucleotides align to TRBD2. Looked up from germline, CDR1 is SEHNR and CDR2 is FQNEAQ (reference sequence). V lost 0 bases, J lost 7 bases, and 9 bases stayed unmatched. The CDR3 consists of 16 residues. For the CDR3, the DNA is TGTGCCAGCAGCTTAGCGAAGGCGGGAGCTGGGAATGAGCAGTTCTTC. Translating it yields CASSLAKAGAGNEQFF.

The gene calls are TRBV18 and TRBJ2-5; 10 nucleotides agree with TRBD2. The CDR3 spans 16 residues. J lost 5 bases, V lost 3 bases, and 9 bases had no gene match. Germline CDR1 and CDR2: KGHSH and LQKENI. In DNA form, the CDR3 reads TGTGCCAGCTCACCTTCTTCTAGCGGGAGTTCTGAGACCCAGTACTTC. Amino acids: CASSPSSSGSSETQYF.

The genes are TRBV18 and TRBJ2-1, with 14 bases aligning to TRBD2. Looked up from germline, CDR1 is KGHSH and CDR2 is LQKENI. J gave up 5 bases and V 5 bases, and 8 bases lay outside the gene matches. The length of the CDR3 is 17 residues. The CDR3 spells CASSVGTSGSGHNEQFF. Here the CDR3 DNA reads TGTGCCAGCTCAGTGGGGACTAGCGGGAGTGGGCACAATGAGCAGTTCTTC. Filled out from reference TRBV18 and TRBJ2-1, the complete variable domain reads NAGVMQNPRHLVRRRGQEARLRCSPMKGHSHVYWYRQLPEEGLKFMVYLQKENIIDESGMPKERFSAEFPKEGPSILRIQQVVRGDSAAYFCASSVGTSGSGHNEQFFGPGTRLTVL.

The chain uses TRBV6-4 and TRBJ2-3; tentatively, D is TRBD2 (5 bases). Germline assignment: CDR1 MRHNA and CDR2 SNTAGT. Trimming cost V 3 bases and J 2 bases, with 9 bases left between them. The CDR3 sequence is 14 residues long. The CDR3 coding sequence is TGTGCCAGCAGTGAGAGCGGATCCACAGATACGCAGTATTTT. Protein: CASSESGSTDTQYF.

DNA of the CDR3: TGCAGCGTAGAGACTCAGAGCTCCTACAATGAGCAGTTCTTC. Its translation is CSVETQSSYNEQFF. This chain links TRBV29-1 with TRBJ2-1; D call uncertain. This CDR3 comprises 14 residues. CDR1 and CDR2 (germline): SQVTM, ANQGSEA. The V and J ends lost 6 bases and 0 bases respectively, with 12 bases between them.

This clone came up once. V usage is TRBV2 and J usage is TRBJ1-5; 8 bases fit TRBD1. CDR1 is SNHLY, CDR2 FYNNEI, per germline. The CDR3 extends over 14 amino acids. With 3 bases clipped from V and 9 bases from J, the junction kept 7 bases outside the gene matches. CDR3 in amino acids: CASSEGTGNAPQHF. The CDR3 DNA follows: TGTGCCAGCAGTGAGGGGACAGGTAATGCGCCCCAGCATTTT. Drawing the rest from reference TRBV2 and TRBJ1-5, the complete variable domain is EPEVTQTPSHQVTQMGQEVILRCVPISNHLYFYWYRQILGQKVEFLVSFYNNEISEKSEIFDDQFSVERPDGSNFTLKIRSTKLEDSAMYFCASSEGTGNAPQHFGDGTRLSIL.

The chain is built from TRBV6-1 and TRBJ2-7; TRBD1 is a possible D gene (5 bases). Looked up from germline, CDR1 is MNHNS and CDR2 is SASEGT. CDR3 length equals 13 residues. V lost 3 bases to trimming and J lost 4 bases, with 10 bases between them. The CDR3 nucleotides read TGTGCCAGCAGTGATCAGGGAAGGTACGAGCAGTACTTC. The encoded protein is CASSDQGRYEQYF.